Sequencing of this T cell receptor beta chain was carried out in a study of cytomegalovirus exposure and HLA in healthy donors. Study-wide findings and caveats: TCR beta chains numbering roughly 150 were designated cytomegalovirus-associated.

In the case of this clone: Its antigen is undetermined.

60 Vbeta and 13 Jbeta primers were used in PCR. Data came from immunoSEQ multiplex PCR; TCRdb stores just in-frame clones and leaves some out. Of 200,000 or so clones detected, around 83% appear once; the ten largest clones hold about 0.8%. The sequence was collected from a young woman in good health and CMV-seronegative. Specimen: PBMCs.

The CDR3 protein is CASSSGAYNEQFF. The CDR3 DNA reads as TGTGCCAGCTCTAGCGGGGCCTACAATGAGCAGTTCTTC. The chain carries TRBV10-3 and TRBJ2-1; 9 bases line up with TRBD2. Germline CDR1 and CDR2: ENHRY and SYGVKD. The CDR3 has 13 amino acids. V shed 10 bases, J shed 2 bases, and the junction held 3 bases outside the gene matches.